This T cell receptor (beta chain) was observed in a study of metastatic and nonmetastatic thyroid tumors. Overall study context: Repertoires from malignant and benign thyroid patients were compared across blood and tumor or nodule tissue.

Trimming took off 1 base at V and 1 base at J, with 11 bases between the two ends. This CDR3 region has 15 residues. Germline values: CDR1 SGHTA, CDR2 FQGNSA. This clone was seen ten or more times. Its antigen is unidentified. The study's findings and limits: It was reportedly found that TCR beta diversity was significantly higher in malignant thyroid tumors than in benign nodules, a difference seen in both blood and tumor samples.

Authors' data handling: Clinicopathological groups of papillary thyroid cancer showed CDR3 differences that were used to build a distant-metastasis classifier. TCRdb re-called the PCR reads through MiXCR. These V and J calls rely on TCRdb rather than the paper's analysis. The sample contains tens of thousands of clones, around 15% of which appear only once. Patients had received no treatment of any kind before thyroid surgery. The TCR was taken from a female donor with papillary thyroid cancer or a benign thyroid nodule (not recorded which). Some clones in this sample may be carry-over from other donors' samples. Sequencing was carried out using blood. The chain links TRBV7-2 to TRBJ2-7; D possibly uses TRBD1 or TRBD2 (5 bases each). In nucleotides, the CDR3 is TGTGCCAGCAGCTTAGGTGGGGGATTTTCCTACGAGCAGTACTTC. Translated: CASSLGGGFSYEQYF.